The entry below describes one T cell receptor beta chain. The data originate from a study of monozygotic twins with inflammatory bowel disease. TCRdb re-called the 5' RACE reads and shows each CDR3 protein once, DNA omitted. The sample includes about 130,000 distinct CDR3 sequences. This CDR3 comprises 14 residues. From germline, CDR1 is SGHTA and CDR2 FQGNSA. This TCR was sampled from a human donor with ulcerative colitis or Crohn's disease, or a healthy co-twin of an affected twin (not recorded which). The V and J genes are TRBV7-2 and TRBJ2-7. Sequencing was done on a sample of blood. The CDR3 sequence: CASSLASRDYEQYF.